These T cell receptor beta chains were read from a single sample in a study of cytomegalovirus exposure and HLA in healthy donors. Method: immunoSEQ multiplex PCR; TCRdb's copy keeps in-frame clones and lacks some. This sample has approximately 150,000 clones; 81% occur once, and the top ten carry less than 15%. The source material was PBMCs. The receptors here all came from a woman between 45 and 65 years old in good health and CMV-seronegative. Both conserved end residues are part of each CDR3. The D gene is left open where the match is weak. A clone size is listed for some rows: how often the clone was seen (once, few, many), or a class if it is expanded.

d_call: TRBD1; j_call: TRBJ2-5; clone_size: once; v_call: TRBV5-8; cdr3_nt: TGTGCCAGCAGCTTGGACAGGGGATCGGAGACCCAGTACTTC; cdr3_aa: CASSLDRGSETQYF
d_call: TRBD2; j_call: TRBJ2-1; clone_size: few; v_call: TRBV27; cdr3_nt: TGTGCCAGCAGTTTAGGCGGCGTAGCGGGAGCCAACTACAATGAGCAGTTCTTC; cdr3_aa: CASSLGGVAGANYNEQFF
d_call: TRBD2; j_call: TRBJ2-1; clone_size: .; v_call: TRBV27; cdr3_nt: TGTGCCAGCAGTATAGCGGGAGAGACCCGCAATGAGCAGTTCTTC; cdr3_aa: CASSIAGETRNEQFF
d_call: .; j_call: TRBJ2-1; clone_size: once; v_call: TRBV11-2; cdr3_nt: TGTGCCAGCAGCCCAACAGTGTTCGATGAGCAGTTCTTC; cdr3_aa: CASSPTVFDEQFF
d_call: TRBD2; j_call: TRBJ2-7; clone_size: .; v_call: TRBV11-2; cdr3_nt: TGTGCCAGCAGCCCGCCACTAGCGAATATCTACGAGCAGTACTTC; cdr3_aa: CASSPPLANIYEQYF
d_call: TRBD1; j_call: TRBJ2-7; clone_size: .; v_call: TRBV5-1; cdr3_nt: TGCGCCAGCAGCTTGGGACCTGGGGACAGCTACTACGAGCAGTACTTC; cdr3_aa: CASSLGPGDSYYEQYF
d_call: TRBD1; j_call: TRBJ1-2; clone_size: once; v_call: TRBV28; cdr3_nt: TGTGCCAGCAGTTTATCCCACAGGGGCTATGGCTACACCTTC; cdr3_aa: CASSLSHRGYGYTF
d_call: TRBD2; j_call: TRBJ2-2; clone_size: few; v_call: TRBV27; cdr3_nt: TGTGCCAGCAGTATCCTAGCGGGGGGACACCCCGGGGAGCTGTTTTTT; cdr3_aa: CASSILAGGHPGELFF
d_call: .; j_call: TRBJ2-7; clone_size: .; v_call: TRBV5-1; cdr3_nt: TGCGCCAGCAGCCTGAGGCTAGCTGCTAGCTCCTACGAGCAGTACTTC; cdr3_aa: CASSLRLAASSYEQYF
d_call: TRBD1; j_call: TRBJ1-2; clone_size: .; v_call: TRBV9; cdr3_nt: TGTGCCAGCAGCGTAGAAACGGGACAGGGTCATGGCTACACCTTC; cdr3_aa: CASSVETGQGHGYTF
d_call: TRBD1; j_call: TRBJ1-2; clone_size: once; v_call: TRBV18; cdr3_nt: TGTGCCAGCTCACGGGGACAGGGAGACTATGGCTACACCTTC; cdr3_aa: CASSRGQGDYGYTF
d_call: TRBD1; j_call: TRBJ1-1; clone_size: .; v_call: TRBV5-5; cdr3_nt: TGTGCCAGCAGCCTACAGGGGGGTGACACTGAAGCTTTCTTT; cdr3_aa: CASSLQGGDTEAFF
d_call: .; j_call: TRBJ2-5; clone_size: many; v_call: TRBV4-3; cdr3_nt: TGCGCCAGCAGCCAAGATACTAGCCGGCAGACCCAGTACTTC; cdr3_aa: CASSQDTSRQTQYF
d_call: TRBD1; j_call: TRBJ2-7; clone_size: .; v_call: TRBV11-2; cdr3_nt: TGTGCCAGCAGCCACCCCCAGGGGGTTCCCTACGAGCAGTACTTC; cdr3_aa: CASSHPQGVPYEQYF
d_call: .; j_call: TRBJ1-4; clone_size: .; v_call: TRBV5-1; cdr3_nt: TGCGCCAGCAGATTAACAGGGTTTGTGAATGAAAAACTGTTTTTT; cdr3_aa: CASRLTGFVNEKLFF
d_call: TRBD1; j_call: TRBJ1-2; clone_size: .; v_call: TRBV7-9; cdr3_nt: TGTGCCAGCACCGTACTGACAGGGAATGGCTACACCTTC; cdr3_aa: CASTVLTGNGYTF
d_call: .; j_call: TRBJ2-7; clone_size: .; v_call: TRBV10-3; cdr3_nt: TGTGCCATCAGTGAAGGGTCAGGGGCAACCTACGAGCAGTACTTC; cdr3_aa: CAISEGSGATYEQYF
d_call: .; j_call: TRBJ2-5; clone_size: .; v_call: TRBV7-2; cdr3_nt: TGTGCCAGCAGCTCCAGACCGGGAAAAGAGACCCAGTACTTC; cdr3_aa: CASSSRPGKETQYF
d_call: TRBD1; j_call: TRBJ2-2; clone_size: .; v_call: TRBV30; cdr3_nt: TGTGCCTGGAAGACAGGGGTCAACACCGGGGAGCTGTTTTTT; cdr3_aa: CAWKTGVNTGELFF
d_call: TRBD1; j_call: TRBJ1-5; clone_size: few; v_call: TRBV2; cdr3_nt: TGTGCCAGCAGTGAGTTGGCAGGGGGAAATCAGCCCCAGCATTTT; cdr3_aa: CASSELAGGNQPQHF
d_call: TRBD1; j_call: TRBJ1-1; clone_size: .; v_call: TRBV28; cdr3_nt: TGTGCCAGCAGTAGGACAGGGGAAATGAACACTGAAGCTTTCTTT; cdr3_aa: CASSRTGEMNTEAFF
d_call: TRBD1; j_call: TRBJ1-5; clone_size: .; v_call: TRBV6-1; cdr3_nt: TGTGCCAGCAGTGTACAGGGGAGTCAGCCCCAGCATTTT; cdr3_aa: CASSVQGSQPQHF
d_call: TRBD1; j_call: TRBJ2-3; clone_size: .; v_call: TRBV19; cdr3_nt: TGTGCCAGTAGTATAATCAGGACAGGGGGTACAGATACGCAGTATTTT; cdr3_aa: CASSIIRTGGTDTQYF
d_call: TRBD2; j_call: TRBJ2-7; clone_size: once; v_call: TRBV28; cdr3_nt: TGTGCCAGCACCCTAAGGGTAGCGGGAGCGCACGAGCAGTACTTC; cdr3_aa: CASTLRVAGAHEQYF
d_call: .; j_call: TRBJ2-5; clone_size: .; v_call: TRBV7-2; cdr3_nt: TGTGCCAGCAGCATCACCCAGGGGACGGAGACCCAGTACTTC; cdr3_aa: CASSITQGTETQYF
d_call: TRBD1; j_call: TRBJ1-5; clone_size: once; v_call: TRBV7-2; cdr3_nt: TGTGCCAGCAGCTTAGCGCGACAGGGGGGATCAGCGCCCCAGCATTTT; cdr3_aa: CASSLARQGGSAPQHF
d_call: TRBD1; j_call: TRBJ2-1; clone_size: .; v_call: TRBV19; cdr3_nt: TGTGCCAGTAGTATAAACAGGGGGCTTGAGCAGTTCTTC; cdr3_aa: CASSINRGLEQFF
d_call: TRBD2; j_call: TRBJ2-1; clone_size: .; v_call: TRBV4-1; cdr3_nt: TGCGCCAGCAGCCAAGTGGGTTCGGGGGGGCTGGACAATGAGCAGTTCTTC; cdr3_aa: CASSQVGSGGLDNEQFF
d_call: .; j_call: TRBJ2-7; clone_size: .; v_call: TRBV30; cdr3_nt: TGTGCCTGGGGAGACAGTGCCTACGAGCAGTACTTC; cdr3_aa: CAWGDSAYEQYF
d_call: .; j_call: TRBJ1-4; clone_size: .; v_call: TRBV6-1; cdr3_nt: TGTGCCAGCCGGCCAAGACAGGCCGGTAATGAAAAACTGTTTTTT; cdr3_aa: CASRPRQAGNEKLFF
d_call: TRBD1; j_call: TRBJ1-2; clone_size: .; v_call: TRBV4-3; cdr3_nt: TGCGCCAGCAGCCAAGAGGACGGGACAGGGACTAACTATGGCTACACCTTC; cdr3_aa: CASSQEDGTGTNYGYTF
d_call: .; j_call: TRBJ1-6; clone_size: few; v_call: TRBV6-1; cdr3_nt: TGTGCCAGCAGTGTTTTTGGGCGTCGCTCCTATAATTCACCCCTCCACTTT; cdr3_aa: CASSVFGRRSYNSPLHF
d_call: .; j_call: TRBJ2-7; clone_size: .; v_call: TRBV5-1; cdr3_nt: TGCGCCAGCAGCTTGGATGGAGGGGGCGCTTATGAGCAGTACTTC; cdr3_aa: CASSLDGGGAYEQYF
d_call: TRBD2; j_call: TRBJ2-7; clone_size: few; v_call: TRBV7-9; cdr3_nt: TGTGCCAGCAGCTTAACTATGAGCGGGAGCCCCGGGGCCTACGAGCAGTACTTC; cdr3_aa: CASSLTMSGSPGAYEQYF
d_call: TRBD2; j_call: TRBJ2-5; clone_size: .; v_call: TRBV7-9; cdr3_nt: TGTGCCAGCAGCTCCCGCCTGGGGGGGGAGACCCAGTACTTC; cdr3_aa: CASSSRLGGETQYF
d_call: TRBD2; j_call: TRBJ2-3; clone_size: .; v_call: TRBV7-2; cdr3_nt: TGTGCCAGCAGCTTGAGGGCGGGAGAGGCAGATACGCAGTATTTT; cdr3_aa: CASSLRAGEADTQYF
d_call: .; j_call: TRBJ1-5; clone_size: .; v_call: TRBV18; cdr3_nt: TGTGCCAGCTCACCAACTCCGGGGGGCAATCAGCCCCAGCATTTT; cdr3_aa: CASSPTPGGNQPQHF
d_call: TRBD1; j_call: TRBJ2-7; clone_size: .; v_call: TRBV2; cdr3_nt: TGTGCCAGCAGTGATACCGGGACAGGGGGCTACGAGCAGTACTTC; cdr3_aa: CASSDTGTGGYEQYF
d_call: .; j_call: TRBJ1-5; clone_size: .; v_call: TRBV19; cdr3_nt: TGTGCCAGTAGTAGAGGGGGTGGACAGCCCCAGCATTTT; cdr3_aa: CASSRGGGQPQHF
d_call: TRBD2; j_call: TRBJ2-5; clone_size: .; v_call: TRBV6-5; cdr3_nt: TGTGCCAGCAGGATACTAGCGGGACAAGAGACCCAGTACTTC; cdr3_aa: CASRILAGQETQYF
d_call: .; j_call: TRBJ2-1; clone_size: .; v_call: TRBV30; cdr3_nt: TGTGCCTGGAGTTCGGGGGGCGTGGGGATCGAGCAGTTCTTC; cdr3_aa: CAWSSGGVGIEQFF